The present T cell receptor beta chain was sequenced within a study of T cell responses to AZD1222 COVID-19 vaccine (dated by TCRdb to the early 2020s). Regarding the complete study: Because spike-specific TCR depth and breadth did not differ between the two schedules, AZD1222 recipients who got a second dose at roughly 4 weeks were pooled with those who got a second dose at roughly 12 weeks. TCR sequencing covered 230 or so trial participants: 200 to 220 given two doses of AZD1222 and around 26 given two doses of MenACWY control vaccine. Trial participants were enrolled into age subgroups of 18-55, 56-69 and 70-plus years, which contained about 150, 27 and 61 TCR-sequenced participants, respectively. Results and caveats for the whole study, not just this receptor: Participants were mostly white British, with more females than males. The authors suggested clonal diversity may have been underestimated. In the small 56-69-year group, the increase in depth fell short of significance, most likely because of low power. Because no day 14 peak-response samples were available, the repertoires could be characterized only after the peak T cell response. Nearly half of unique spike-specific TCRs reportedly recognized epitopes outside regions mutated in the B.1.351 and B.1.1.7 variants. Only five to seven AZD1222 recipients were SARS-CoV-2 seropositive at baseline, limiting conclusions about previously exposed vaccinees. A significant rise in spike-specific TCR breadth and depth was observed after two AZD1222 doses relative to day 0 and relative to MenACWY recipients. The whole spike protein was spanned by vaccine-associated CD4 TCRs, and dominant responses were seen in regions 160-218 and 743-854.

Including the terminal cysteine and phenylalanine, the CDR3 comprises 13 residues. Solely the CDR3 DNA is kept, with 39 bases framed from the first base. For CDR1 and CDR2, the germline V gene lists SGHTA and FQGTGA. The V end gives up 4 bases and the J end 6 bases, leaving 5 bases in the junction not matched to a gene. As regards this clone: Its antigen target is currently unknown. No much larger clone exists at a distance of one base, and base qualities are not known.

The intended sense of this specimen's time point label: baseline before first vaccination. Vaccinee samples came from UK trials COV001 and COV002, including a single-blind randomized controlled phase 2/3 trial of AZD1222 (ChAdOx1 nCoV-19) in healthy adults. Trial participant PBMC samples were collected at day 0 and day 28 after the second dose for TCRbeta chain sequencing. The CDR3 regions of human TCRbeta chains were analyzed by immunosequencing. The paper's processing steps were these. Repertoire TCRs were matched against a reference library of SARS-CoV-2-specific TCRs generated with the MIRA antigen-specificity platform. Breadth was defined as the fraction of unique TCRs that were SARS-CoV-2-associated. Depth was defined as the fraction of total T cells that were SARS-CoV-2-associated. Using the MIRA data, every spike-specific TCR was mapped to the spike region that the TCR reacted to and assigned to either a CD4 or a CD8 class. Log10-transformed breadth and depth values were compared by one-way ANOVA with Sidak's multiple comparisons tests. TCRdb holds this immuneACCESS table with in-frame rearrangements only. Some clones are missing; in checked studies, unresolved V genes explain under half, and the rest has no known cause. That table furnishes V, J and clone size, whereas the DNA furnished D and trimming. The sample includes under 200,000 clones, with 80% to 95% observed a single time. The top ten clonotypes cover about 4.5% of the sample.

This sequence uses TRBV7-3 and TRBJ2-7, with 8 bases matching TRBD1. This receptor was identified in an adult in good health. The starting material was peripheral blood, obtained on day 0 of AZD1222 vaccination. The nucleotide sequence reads TGTGCCAGCAGCTCTTACAGGGGGAGCGAGCAGTACTTC. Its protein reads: CASSSYRGSEQYF.